This T cell receptor beta chain was observed in a study of OX40 agonist ivuxolimab in advanced cancers. Study-level results: No determination was made of the antigen specificity of the expanded peripheral T cells. CD8+ T cells showed, on average, more clonal expansion than CD4+ cells.

CDR3 length: 16 residues. Germline assignment: CDR1 SGHVS and CDR2 FQNEAQ. Trimming took off 0 bases at V and 0 bases at J, with 11 bases between the two ends. Sequencing used immunoSEQ multiplex PCR; TCRdb keeps in-frame clones, though not all of them. The sample holds fewer than 75,000 clones; about 88% are singletons and the top ten take roughly 0.66%. On this clone: Its antigen is currently unknown.

This material consisted of CD4+ or CD8+ T cells sorted from blood, taken in a trial of the OX40 agonist ivuxolimab. The chain combines TRBV7-8 with TRBJ1-1; no clear D. This receptor was obtained from an adult with an advanced solid tumor such as melanoma, head and neck, liver or kidney cancer. CDR3 DNA: TGTGCCAGCAGCTTAGCATGGGCACTGATGAACACTGAAGCTTTCTTT. Residues: CASSLAWALMNTEAFF. The whole variable domain, remainder taken from reference TRBV7-8 and TRBJ1-1, is GAGVSQSPRYKVAKRGQDVALRCDPISGHVSLFWYQQALGQGPEFLTYFQNEAQLDKSGLPSDRFFAERPEGSVSTLKIQRTQQEDSAVYLCASSLAWALMNTEAFFGQGTRLTVV.